This TCR beta chain was recorded in a study of T cell repertoires in cytomegalovirus infection. Study summary: The public TCR beta signatures pointed to both CMV infection and matching HLA type.

TCRdb redid the calling of the reads with MiXCR, one entry per CDR3 protein. Seen here are about 400,000 distinct CDR3 sequences, over 15% observed once, and the top ten hold roughly 8.7%. Trimming shortened V by 0 bases and J by 0 bases, and 9 bases separated the two germline ends. This CDR3 contains 16 residues. Germline V gene lookup returns CDR1 SEHNR and CDR2 FQNEAQ (reference sequence). The V and J genes are TRBV7-9 and TRBJ2-1; possibly TRBD1 for D (6 bases). The source material was PBMCs. This receptor was obtained from a human donor in good health (CMV status not recorded). Some clones in this sample may be carry-over from other donors' samples. In nucleotides, the CDR3 is TGTGCCAGCAGCTTAGCGGGGACAAGCTCCTACAATGAGCAGTTCTTC. Amino acids: CASSLAGTSSYNEQFF.